This T cell receptor beta chain was identified during a study of blood T cell repertoires in COVID-19. The V gene's germline CDR1 is MDHEN and CDR2 SYDVKM. J was trimmed by 6 bases and V by 5 bases; bases with no gene match: 4. There are 13 residues in the CDR3. Data came from immunoSEQ multiplex PCR; TCRdb stores just in-frame clones and leaves some out. Of fewer than 200,000 clones in the sample, around four fifths were seen once. Sequenced material: peripheral blood. The rearrangement links TRBV28 to TRBJ2-5; 9 nucleotides align to TRBD2. The source of this sequence is a man aged 40-49 years who had recovered from COVID-19. CDR3 residues: CASSNSGSQTQYF. The CDR3 nucleotides read TGTGCCAGCAGTAATAGCGGGAGCCAGACCCAGTACTTC.